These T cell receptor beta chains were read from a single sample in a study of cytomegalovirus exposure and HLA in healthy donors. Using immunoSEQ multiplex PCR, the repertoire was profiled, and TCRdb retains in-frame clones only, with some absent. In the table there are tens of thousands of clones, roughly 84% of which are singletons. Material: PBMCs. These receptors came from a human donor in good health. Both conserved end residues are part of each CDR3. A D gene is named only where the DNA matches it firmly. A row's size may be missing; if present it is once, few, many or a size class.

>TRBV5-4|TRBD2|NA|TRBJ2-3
CASSSSGGPGDTQYF
TGTGCCAGCAGCAGCTCGGGGGGGCCAGGGGATACGCAGTATTTT
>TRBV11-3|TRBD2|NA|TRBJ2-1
CASGAGVQEQFF
TGTGCCAGCGGGGCGGGAGTTCAAGAGCAGTTCTTC
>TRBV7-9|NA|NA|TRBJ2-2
CASSLAGDTGELFF
TGTGCCAGCAGCTTAGCAGGGGACACCGGGGAGCTGTTTTTT
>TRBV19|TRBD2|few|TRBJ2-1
CASRQPGLAGGWEEQFF
TGTGCCAGCAGACAACCGGGACTAGCGGGGGGTTGGGAAGAGCAGTTCTTC
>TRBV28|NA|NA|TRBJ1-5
CASRQRRGGSNQPQHF
TGTGCCAGCAGACAAAGGAGGGGCGGGAGCAATCAGCCCCAGCATTTT
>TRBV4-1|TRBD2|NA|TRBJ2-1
CASSQEGSGRSYNEQFF
TGCGCCAGCAGCCAAGAAGGTAGCGGGAGGTCCTACAATGAGCAGTTCTTC
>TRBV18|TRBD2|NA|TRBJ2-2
CASSPPSGELTGELFF
TGTGCCAGCTCACCACCAAGCGGGGAATTGACCGGGGAGCTGTTTTTT
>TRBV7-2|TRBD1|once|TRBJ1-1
CATTTGGTLYTEAFF
TGTGCCACCACGACAGGGGGAACCCTATACACTGAAGCTTTCTTT
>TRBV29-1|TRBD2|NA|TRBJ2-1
CSVEKSGGPGEQFF
TGCAGCGTTGAAAAGTCGGGAGGGCCCGGTGAGCAGTTCTTC
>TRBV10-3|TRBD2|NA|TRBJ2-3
CAISESKAGVTDTQYF
TGTGCCATCAGTGAGTCGAAAGCGGGGGTCACAGATACGCAGTATTTT
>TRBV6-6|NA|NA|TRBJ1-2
CASSKPTALNYGYTF
TGTGCCAGCAGTAAACCGACAGCTCTCAACTATGGCTACACCTTC
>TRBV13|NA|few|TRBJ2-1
CASSPVGPRLIYNEQFF
TGTGCCAGCAGCCCCGTGGGTCCTAGGCTTATTTACAATGAGCAGTTCTTC
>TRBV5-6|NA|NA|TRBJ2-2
CASSLLGAGELFF
TGTGCCAGCAGCTTGTTAGGGGCCGGGGAGCTGTTTTTT
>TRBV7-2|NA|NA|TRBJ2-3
CASSLALQDSTDTQYF
TGTGCCAGCAGCTTAGCGTTACAGGATAGCACAGATACGCAGTATTTT
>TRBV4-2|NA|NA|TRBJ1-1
CASSQDELSNTEAFF
TGTGCCAGCAGCCAAGACGAGCTCTCGAACACTGAAGCTTTCTTT
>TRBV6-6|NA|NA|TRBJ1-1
CASSREQGANTEAFF
TGTGCCAGCAGCCGAGAACAGGGAGCAAACACTGAAGCTTTCTTT
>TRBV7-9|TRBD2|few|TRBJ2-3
CASSQTRASGLTTQYF
TGTGCCAGCAGCCAAACCAGGGCTAGCGGACTAACCACGCAGTATTTT
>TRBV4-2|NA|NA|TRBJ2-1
CASSQDLGEADEQFF
TGTGCCAGCAGCCAAGATTTGGGAGAAGCAGATGAGCAGTTCTTC
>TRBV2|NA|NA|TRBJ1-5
CASGFRAASGQPQHF
TGTGCCAGCGGTTTTCGGGCAGCCTCGGGACAGCCCCAGCATTTT
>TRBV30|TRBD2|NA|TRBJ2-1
CAWRDLAGDLYEQFF
TGTGCCTGGAGAGACTTAGCGGGAGATTTATATGAGCAGTTCTTC
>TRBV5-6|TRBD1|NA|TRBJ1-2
CASSQYDVTGNYGYTF
TGTGCCAGCAGCCAATACGATGTGACAGGGAACTATGGCTACACCTTC
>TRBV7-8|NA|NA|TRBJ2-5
CASSFRFGNQETQYF
TGTGCCAGCAGCTTTAGGTTCGGGAACCAAGAGACCCAGTACTTC
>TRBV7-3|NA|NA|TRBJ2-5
CASSLNPGEQETQYF
TGTGCCAGCAGCTTAAACCCCGGGGAGCAAGAGACCCAGTACTTC
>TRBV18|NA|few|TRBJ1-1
CASSPGRTTEAFF
TGTGCCAGCTCCCCGGGAAGAACCACTGAAGCTTTCTTT
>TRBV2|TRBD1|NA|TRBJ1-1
CASSLQGASEAFF
TGTGCCAGCAGTTTACAGGGGGCTTCTGAAGCTTTCTTT
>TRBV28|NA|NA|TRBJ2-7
CASSSYYEQYF
TGTGCCAGCAGTTCCTACTACGAGCAGTACTTC
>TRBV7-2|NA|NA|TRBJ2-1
CASTIFGGLYGNEQFF
TGTGCCAGCACCATCTTCGGGGGGCTATACGGGAATGAGCAGTTCTTC
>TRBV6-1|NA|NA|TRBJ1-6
CASSEGSRFNSPLHF
TGTGCCAGCAGTGAAGGGAGTAGGTTTAATTCACCCCTCCACTTT
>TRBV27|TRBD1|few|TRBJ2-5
CASSFARQGNQETQYF
TGTGCCAGCAGTTTCGCTCGACAGGGGAATCAAGAGACCCAGTACTTC
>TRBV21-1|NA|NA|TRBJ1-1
CASSNRGKRTSEAFF
TGTGCCAGCAGCAACAGGGGGAAAAGGACCTCTGAAGCTTTCTTT
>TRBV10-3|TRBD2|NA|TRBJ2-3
CAILAGGPLTDTQYF
TGTGCCATCCTAGCGGGAGGGCCTTTGACAGATACGCAGTATTTT
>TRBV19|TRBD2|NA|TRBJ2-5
CASSLQGGGVETQYF
TGTGCCAGTAGTCTACAGGGCGGGGGGGTGGAGACCCAGTACTTC
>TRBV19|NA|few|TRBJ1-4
CASSSNEKLFF
TGTGCCAGTAGCTCTAATGAAAAACTGTTTTTT
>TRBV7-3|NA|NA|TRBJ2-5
CASSYGVGGAETQYF
TGTGCCAGCAGCTACGGAGTTGGGGGCGCGGAGACCCAGTACTTC
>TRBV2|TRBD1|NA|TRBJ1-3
CASSASWDSLYSGNTIYF
TGTGCCAGCAGTGCTTCCTGGGACAGCCTCTACTCTGGAAACACCATATATTTT
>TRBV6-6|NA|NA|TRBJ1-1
CASSYRQNTEAFF
TGTGCCAGCAGTTACCGACAGAACACTGAAGCTTTCTTT